One and the same sample provided the 12 T cell receptor beta chains below, sequenced in a study of blood T cells in healthy people across ages. A second 7 to 11 cycle PCR used barcoded and J-beta primers. One entry per CDR3 protein, called by TCRdb with MiXCR from the 5' RACE reads. Here the sample spans hundreds of thousands of distinct CDR3 sequences, roughly 50% being singletons. The source material was blood. Every receptor here comes from a man aged 55 to 69 in good health.

This chain links TRBV28 with TRBJ2-5; TRBD1 matches 7 bases. This CDR3 is built from 15 residues. The J segment lost 5 bases and the V segment lost 8 bases, leaving 14 bases of the junction unmatched. Germline CDR1 reads MDHEN; CDR2 reads SYDVKM. The CDR3 here is CASGGQPLVGETQYF. For the CDR3, the DNA is TGTGCCAGCGGGGGACAGCCGTTGGTCGGGGAGACCCAGTACTTC.

The V gene is TRBV5-1, the J gene TRBJ2-6; D is uncertain. Trimming stripped 5 bases from V and 1 base from J, with 10 bases between. Germline V CDR1 and CDR2: SGHRS, YFSETQ. CDR3 size: 15 residues. The CDR3 bases are TGCGCCAGCAGTTTAGGGTGGTCTGGGGCCAACGTCCTGACTTTC. It codes for CASSLGWSGANVLTF.

The V gene is TRBV6-2 or TRBV6-3, the J gene TRBJ2-6; D possibly corresponds to TRBD2 (5 bases). The CDR3 consists of 15 residues. The V gene's germline CDR1 is MNHEY and CDR2 SVGEGT. The ends were cut back, 2 bases at V and 2 bases at J, with 7 bases in the middle. The CDR3: CASSYEEAGANVLTF. As DNA, the CDR3 is TGTGCCAGCAGTTACGAGGAGGCTGGGGCCAACGTCCTGACTTTC.

This chain links TRBV12-3 or TRBV12-4 with TRBJ1-1; TRBD1 agrees at 10 bases. CDR3 length: 14 amino acids. With 6 bases clipped from V and 5 bases from J, the junction kept 6 bases outside the gene matches. This CDR3 reads CASSSGTGETEAFF. The DNA for the CDR3 is TGTGCCAGCAGCTCCGGGACAGGGGAAACTGAAGCTTTCTTT.

V usage is TRBV7-9 and J usage is TRBJ2-1; 12 bases match TRBD1. With V trimmed by 2 bases and J by 5 bases, 1 base remained unmatched. Per the germline V gene, CDR1 is SEHNR and CDR2 is FQNEAQ (reference sequence). This CDR3 region has 15 residues. CDR3 nucleotide sequence: TGTGCCAGCAGCTTATGGGACAGGGGGCACAATGAGCAGTTCTTC. Translation: CASSLWDRGHNEQFF.

The chain employs TRBV20-1 and TRBJ1-5, with a weak D call TRBD1 (5 bases). This CDR3 has 16 residues. Germline V gene sequence: CDR1 DFQATT, CDR2 SNEGSKA (reference sequence). With 0 bases removed from V and 4 bases from J, the gap between germline ends came to 16 bases. This CDR3 is CSARDPSGFGNQPQHF. The CDR3 region has the DNA TGCAGTGCTAGAGATCCCTCAGGGTTCGGGAATCAGCCCCAGCATTTT.

J is TRBJ2-5 and V is TRBV6-1; 12 bases fit TRBD2. Germline V gene data show CDR1 as MNHNS and CDR2 as SASEGT. The junction had 5 bases not matched to a gene; V was cut back by 2 bases and J by 4 bases. This CDR3 comprises 16 residues. CDR3 coding DNA: TGTGCCAGCAGTGAAAACCTAGCGGGGGGGCGAGAGACCCAGTACTTC. Encoded protein: CASSENLAGGRETQYF.

V usage is TRBV7-9 and J usage is TRBJ1-6, with 7 bases lining up with TRBD1. This CDR3 region has 15 residues. Germline V gene lookup returns CDR1 SEHNR and CDR2 FQNEAQ (reference sequence). J was trimmed by 7 bases and V by 5 bases; bases with no gene match: 8. The CDR3 DNA reads TGTGCCAGCAGCCAACAGGGGACTAGCAATTCACCCCTCCACTTT. It encodes CASSQQGTSNSPLHF.

The chain recombines TRBV20-1 with TRBJ2-5; possibly TRBD1 or TRBD2 for D (6 bases each). The CDR3 spans 18 residues. The V gene lost 0 bases and the J gene lost 2 bases, with 22 bases spanning the gap. Germline V gene data show CDR1 as DFQATT and CDR2 as SNEGSKA (reference sequence). The CDR3 bases are TGCAGTGCTAGAGATAGGTTGGAGGGGGGAGGCCATCAAGAGACCCAGTACTTC. As protein: CSARDRLEGGGHQETQYF.

CDR3 in amino acids: CASGLEATGKETQYF. In nucleotides, the CDR3 is TGTGCTAGTGGTTTGGAAGCGACAGGAAAAGAGACCCAGTACTTC. The chain has TRBV12-5 and TRBJ2-5; tentative D call: TRBD1 (6 bases). This CDR3 contains 15 residues. The V end lost 1 base, the J end lost 3 bases, and 12 bases lay between the germline ends. The germline V gene has CDR1 LGHNT and CDR2 FRNRAP.

The chain carries TRBV10-3 and TRBJ1-2, with a possible D match to TRBD1 (6 bases). The V end was cut by 8 bases, the J end by 4 bases, with 20 bases between. This CDR3 has 15 amino acids. The germline gives CDR1 ENHRY, CDR2 SYGVKD. The CDR3 loop reads CAIGDGGSRGYGYTF. In DNA form, the CDR3 reads TGTGCCATCGGGGATGGGGGCTCCAGGGGCTATGGCTACACCTTC.

Comments on this clonotype: At one end, the junction sequence differs from germline, possibly due to a read error. The V and J genes are TRBV29-1 and TRBJ1-2, with TRBD1 as a possible D gene (5 bases). This CDR3 is 13 amino acids long. Per the germline V gene, CDR1 is SQVTM and CDR2 is ANQGSEA. The CDR3 nucleotides read TGCAGCGTTGAAAGGCAGGGCCCCTATGGCCACACCTTC. It translates to CSVERQGPYGHTF.